These T cell receptor beta chains were read from a single sample in a study of STAT5B mutations in CD4+ large granular lymphocyte leukemia. TCRdb's table, derived via immunoSEQ multiplex PCR, lists solely in-frame clones and lacks some. The table lists around 23,000 clones, about 79% of them singletons. The sequenced sample was CD4+ T cells from blood buffy coats. The receptors come from a human donor in good health. The CDR3 runs from the conserved cysteine through the conserved F or W. D genes are given only for firm matches.

d_call: .
v_call: TRBV4-2
j_call: TRBJ2-7
cdr3_aa: CASSQGDGSSYEQYF

d_call: TRBD2
v_call: TRBV27
j_call: TRBJ2-7
cdr3_aa: CASSPGTSSYEQYF

d_call: TRBD2
v_call: TRBV11-3
j_call: TRBJ2-5
cdr3_aa: CASSAGTSGLQETQYF

d_call: .
v_call: TRBV7-9
j_call: TRBJ1-2
cdr3_aa: CASSPGLEIPNGYTF

d_call: TRBD2
v_call: TRBV10-3
j_call: TRBJ2-2
cdr3_aa: CAIKRGGSNTGELFF

d_call: TRBD1
v_call: TRBV27
j_call: TRBJ2-7
cdr3_aa: CASSSGQNLNEQYF

d_call: .
v_call: TRBV19
j_call: TRBJ1-1
cdr3_aa: CASSGEQSEAFF

d_call: .
v_call: TRBV7-9
j_call: TRBJ2-1
cdr3_aa: CASPGATFYNEQFF

d_call: TRBD2
v_call: TRBV6-5
j_call: TRBJ2-3
cdr3_aa: CAGGARGGTDTQYF

d_call: .
v_call: TRBV7-8
j_call: TRBJ1-3
cdr3_aa: CASSPRTPFGNTIYF

d_call: TRBD2
v_call: TRBV30
j_call: TRBJ2-7
cdr3_aa: CAWSAPRASGNYEQYF

d_call: TRBD1
v_call: TRBV2
j_call: TRBJ2-2
cdr3_aa: CASSAGQGATGELFF

d_call: .
v_call: TRBV10-3
j_call: TRBJ1-1
cdr3_aa: CAISLQVDTEAFF

d_call: TRBD1
v_call: TRBV4-2
j_call: TRBJ1-6
cdr3_aa: CASSQDTGEGSPLHF

d_call: .
v_call: TRBV6-5
j_call: TRBJ2-7
cdr3_aa: CASRSAGEQYF

d_call: TRBD1
v_call: TRBV5-4
j_call: TRBJ2-5
cdr3_aa: CASSGRDRAETQYF

d_call: .
v_call: TRBV10-3
j_call: TRBJ2-7
cdr3_aa: CAISDLPGRTVRYEQYF

d_call: .
v_call: TRBV4-1
j_call: TRBJ1-5
cdr3_aa: CASSQAPLTRFSNQPQHF

d_call: .
v_call: TRBV29-1
j_call: TRBJ1-1
cdr3_aa: CSVDGSTEAFF

d_call: .
v_call: TRBV18
j_call: TRBJ2-6
cdr3_aa: CASSRGPGANVLTF

d_call: .
v_call: TRBV6-4
j_call: TRBJ2-6
cdr3_aa: CASRMEHSGANVLTF

d_call: .
v_call: TRBV9
j_call: TRBJ2-2
cdr3_aa: CASSGTSGLPGELFF

d_call: .
v_call: TRBV27
j_call: TRBJ1-3
cdr3_aa: CASSLTGYGNTIYF

d_call: .
v_call: TRBV20-1
j_call: TRBJ1-2
cdr3_aa: CSASHGNGYTF

d_call: .
v_call: TRBV5-4
j_call: TRBJ2-3
cdr3_aa: CASSFYSTDTQYF

d_call: TRBD2
v_call: TRBV7-2
j_call: TRBJ2-2
cdr3_aa: CASSFQGTSPGELFF

d_call: .
v_call: TRBV14
j_call: TRBJ2-3
cdr3_aa: CASSRRWTDTQYF

d_call: TRBD2
v_call: TRBV7-9
j_call: TRBJ2-2
cdr3_aa: CASPPLAGGLFGELFF

d_call: .
v_call: TRBV30
j_call: TRBJ2-3
cdr3_aa: CAWSGWDADTDTQYF

d_call: .
v_call: TRBV30
j_call: TRBJ1-4
cdr3_aa: CAWSPSWDTDEKLFF

d_call: .
v_call: TRBV10-1
j_call: TRBJ2-3
cdr3_aa: CASSEGPWLYF

d_call: TRBD1
v_call: TRBV9
j_call: TRBJ1-1
cdr3_aa: CASSGTGANTEAFF

d_call: .
v_call: TRBV10-1
j_call: TRBJ1-1
cdr3_aa: CASSEKGNTEAFF

d_call: .
v_call: TRBV28
j_call: TRBJ2-7
cdr3_aa: CASSSPASYEQYF

d_call: TRBD1
v_call: TRBV6-1
j_call: TRBJ1-3
cdr3_aa: CASSLGQEDGNTIYF

d_call: TRBD1
v_call: TRBV6-5
j_call: TRBJ1-3
cdr3_aa: CASSRGGTGNTIYF

d_call: TRBD2
v_call: TRBV7-7
j_call: TRBJ2-3
cdr3_aa: CASSLGLAGDTQYF

d_call: TRBD2
v_call: TRBV5-1
j_call: TRBJ2-1
cdr3_aa: CASRLDPTSGRYNEQFF

d_call: TRBD2
v_call: TRBV5-1
j_call: TRBJ2-3
cdr3_aa: CASSLQTSGSVDTQYF

d_call: .
v_call: TRBV5-4
j_call: TRBJ2-6
cdr3_aa: CASRYLQGYGANVLTF

d_call: TRBD1
v_call: TRBV10-3
j_call: TRBJ2-2
cdr3_aa: CAIRDRVPGMNTGELFF

d_call: .
v_call: TRBV7-9
j_call: TRBJ2-7
cdr3_aa: CASSTAGLYEQYF